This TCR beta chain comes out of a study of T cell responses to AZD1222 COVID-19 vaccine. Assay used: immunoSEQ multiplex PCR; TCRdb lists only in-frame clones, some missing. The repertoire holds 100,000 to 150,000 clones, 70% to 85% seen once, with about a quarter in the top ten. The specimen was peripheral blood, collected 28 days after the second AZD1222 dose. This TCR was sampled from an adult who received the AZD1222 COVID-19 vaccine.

The CDR3 loop is CASSLWTSGGNEQFF. The CDR3 coding sequence is TGTGCCAGCAGCTTATGGACTAGCGGGGGGAATGAGCAGTTCTTC. The V and J genes are TRBV5-5 and TRBJ2-1; 14 bases fit TRBD2. This CDR3 has 15 residues. Trimming cost V 2 bases and J 7 bases; bases outside gene matches: 2. Germline values: CDR1 SGHKS, CDR2 YYEKEE (reference sequence).